These 18 T cell receptor beta chains originate from one sample sequenced in a study of cytomegalovirus exposure and HLA in healthy donors. The PCR was carried out with 60 Vbeta primers and 13 Jbeta primers. The repertoire was sequenced with immunoSEQ multiplex PCR; TCRdb's copy has only in-frame clones and lacks some. The top ten hold roughly 1.4% of the sample, which has about 140,000 clones, 82% seen once. The source material was PBMCs. The receptor source for this set is a man aged 25 to 45 in good health and CMV-seropositive.

The gene calls are TRBV14 and TRBJ2-1; possibly TRBD2 for D (6 bases). Trimming took off 3 bases at V and 0 bases at J, with 12 bases between the two ends. The germline gives CDR1 SGHDN, CDR2 FVKESK. The CDR3 totals 16 residues. The CDR3 here is CASSQGGRSSYNEQFF. The DNA of the CDR3 is TGTGCCAGCAGCCAGGGGGGACGGAGCTCCTACAATGAGCAGTTCTTC.

DNA for the CDR3: TGTGCCAGCAGCATCACAAGCGGGATCAACACAGATACGCAGTATTTT. Encoded protein: CASSITSGINTDTQYF. The chain has TRBV27 and TRBJ2-3, with 7 nucleotides matching TRBD2. The V and J ends lost 6 bases and 2 bases, in that order; junction bases with no gene match: 11. The CDR3 length is 16 residues. CDR1 and CDR2 (germline): MNHEY, SMNVEV (reference sequence).

The chain joins TRBV4-1 to TRBJ1-2, with no clear D. This CDR3 comprises 14 residues. Trimming removed 4 bases at V and 4 bases at J, with 13 bases between. Germline CDR1 MGHRA, CDR2 YSYEKL. This CDR3 reads CASSPTGSGYGYTF. CDR3 nucleotide sequence: TGCGCCAGCAGCCCTACGGGGTCTGGCTATGGCTACACCTTC.

The V gene is TRBV6-5, the J gene TRBJ1-5, with 9 bases aligning to TRBD1. The V gene end was trimmed by 6 bases and the J gene end by 4 bases; junction bases not matched to a gene: 7. This CDR3 has 15 residues. The germline CDR1 and CDR2 sequences are MNHEY and SVGAGI. The CDR3 DNA reads as TGTGCCAGCAGCCCGGACAGGGGAAAGAATCAGCCCCAGCATTTT. This translates into CASSPDRGKNQPQHF.

The rearrangement links TRBV5-4 to TRBJ2-7; 12 bases are shared with TRBD2. The CDR3 runs 15 residues. V trimming: 4 bases; J trimming: 5 bases; junction bases outside the gene matches: 7. Germline V gene sequence: CDR1 SGHNT, CDR2 YYREEE (reference sequence). The CDR3 is CASSNLAGGPHEQYF. The CDR3 DNA follows: TGTGCCAGCAGCAATCTAGCGGGAGGGCCCCACGAGCAGTACTTC.

J is TRBJ1-2 and V is TRBV6-5, with D tentatively TRBD1 (6 bases). Between the trimmed V and J ends, which lost 1 base and 4 bases, there was a span of 16 bases. Germline loops: CDR1 MNHEY, CDR2 SVGAGI. CDR3 length: 16 residues. The CDR3: CASSYWGGRSGYGYTF. The CDR3 DNA reads TGTGCCAGCAGTTACTGGGGGGGCCGATCGGGCTATGGCTACACCTTC.

The chain couples TRBV7-9 to TRBJ2-2, with 8 bases that match TRBD1. Germline loops: CDR1 SEHNR, CDR2 FQNEAQ (reference sequence). Trimming removed 5 bases from V and 0 bases from J; junction bases left unmatched: 11. The CDR3 sequence is 18 residues long. CDR3 residues: CASSPVPGQETNTGELFF. As DNA, the CDR3 is TGTGCCAGCAGCCCCGTCCCGGGACAGGAGACGAACACCGGGGAGCTGTTTTTT.

Comments on this clone: The junction departs from the called germline gene at one end, perhaps through a read error. The chain carries TRBV7-9 and TRBJ2-7; 8 nucleotides line up with TRBD1. There are 12 residues in the CDR3. Germline CDR1 and CDR2: SEHNR and FQNEAQ (reference sequence). The CDR3 sequence: CSSSFDRGEQYF. CDR3 DNA sequence: TGTTCCAGCAGCTTCGACAGGGGCGAGCAGTACTTC.

This clone was seen once. The V gene is TRBV6-1, the J gene TRBJ1-3; D remains unclear. Germline V lookup: CDR1 MNHNS, CDR2 SASEGT. The CDR3 runs 15 residues. With 2 bases removed from V and 0 bases from J, the gap between germline ends came to 8 bases. The CDR3 loop is CASSEMGSSGNTIYF. The CDR3 nucleotides read TGTGCCAGCAGTGAAATGGGCAGCTCTGGAAACACCATATATTTT.

The CDR3 coding sequence is TGTGCCAGCACTCGGGGAGGTTCACCCCTCCACTTT. This codes for CASTRGGSPLHF. This sequence joins TRBV14 and TRBJ1-6; no clear D gene. From germline, CDR1 is SGHDN and CDR2 FVKESK. This CDR3 region has 12 residues. The V end was cut by 7 bases, the J end by 9 bases, with 10 bases between.

The V and J genes are TRBV5-6 and TRBJ1-2; 10 positions agree with TRBD1. The V and J ends lost 5 bases and 8 bases, in that order; junction bases with no gene match: 12. This CDR3 has 15 amino acids. The germline V gene encodes CDR1 SGHDT and CDR2 YYEEEE. The CDR3 DNA reads TGTGCCAGCAGTTACACACCCGGGACAGGGGTCGGCTACACCTTC. Residues: CASSYTPGTGVGYTF.

The rearrangement uses TRBV29-1 and TRBJ2-1; D unresolved. V lost 7 bases and J 4 bases, leaving 8 bases between the germline ends. Germline CDR1 SQVTM, CDR2 ANQGSEA. CDR3 size: 11 residues. The CDR3 region has the DNA TGCAGCGGCACGGGTTACAATGAGCAGTTCTTC. Translated, it gives CSGTGYNEQFF.

The rearrangement uses TRBV6-4 and TRBJ2-3; D not resolved. CDR1 is MRHNA and CDR2 is SNTAGT in the germline V gene. The ends were cut back, 0 bases at V and 2 bases at J, with 6 bases in the middle. This CDR3 has 14 residues. DNA of the CDR3: TGTGCCAGCAGTGACTCGAGCGCCACAGATACGCAGTATTTT. It codes for CASSDSSATDTQYF.

This clone was detected only a few times. This CDR3 is CATRLAADGELFF. In nucleotides, the CDR3 is TGTGCCACCAGGCTAGCGGCGGACGGGGAGCTGTTTTTT. The chain carries TRBV6-5 and TRBJ2-2; TRBD2 matches at 7 bases. The CDR3 sequence is 13 residues long. Germline V gene lookup returns CDR1 MNHEY and CDR2 SVGAGI. V shed 10 bases, J shed 7 bases, and the junction held 9 bases outside the gene matches.

The chain links TRBV14 to TRBJ2-7; 8 bases are a match to TRBD1. J lost 5 bases, V lost 1 base, and 16 bases had no gene match. Germline CDR1 and CDR2: SGHDN and FVKESK. The CDR3 is 18 residues long. For the CDR3, the DNA is TGTGCCAGCAGCCAAGGACTTTTTCCGGGACAGGCATTCGACGAGCAGTACTTC. Protein sequence: CASSQGLFPGQAFDEQYF. Full variable domain (outside the CDR3, taken from reference TRBV14 and TRBJ2-7): EAGVTQFPSHSVIEKGQTVTLRCDPISGHDNLYWYRRVMGKEIKFLLHFVKESKQDESGMPNNRFLAERTGGTYSTLKVQPAELEDSGVYFCASSQGLFPGQAFDEQYFGPGTRLTVT.

J is TRBJ1-5 and V is TRBV11-1; 7 nucleotides line up with TRBD1. Losses at the gene ends were 4 bases for V and 3 bases for J; bases not matched to a gene: 3. Germline lookup yields CDR1 SGHAT and CDR2 FQDESV (reference sequence). This CDR3 has 14 amino acids. The CDR3 nucleotides are TGTGCCAGCAGCTCGGGACAGAACAATCAGCCCCAGCATTTT. Translated: CASSSGQNNQPQHF.

In the case of this clone: A junction end diverges from the germline sequence, so it may reflect a read error. The rearrangement links TRBV18 to TRBJ1-2, with 7 bases that match TRBD1. This CDR3 spans 15 amino acids. Germline lookup yields CDR1 KGHSH and CDR2 LQKENI. The CDR3 spells CASSFETGSNYGHTF. The CDR3 DNA reads TGTGCCAGCTCATTCGAGACAGGGTCTAACTATGGCCACACCTTC.

The CDR3 region is CASSVRGGAAGELFF. The CDR3, as DNA: TGTGCCAGCAGCGTACGGGGAGGGGCGGCCGGGGAGCTGTTTTTT. The rearrangement joins TRBV9 to TRBJ2-2; 7 nucleotides line up with TRBD2. Germline V CDR1 and CDR2: SGDLS, YYNGEE. This CDR3 comprises 15 residues. Trimming cost V 1 base and J 6 bases; bases outside gene matches: 6.